This T cell receptor beta chain was identified in a study of T cells in Graves' hyperthyroidism and ophthalmopathy. TCR beta CDR3 regions were amplified from RNA transcripts. The TCR CDR3 was amplified in a first-round RT-PCR using the HTBI primer set. TCRdb analysed the multiplex PCR reads with MiXCR anew, one entry per CDR3 protein. The sample lists approximately 610,000 distinct CDR3 sequences, 15% to 20% seen once, with around 18% in the top ten. Germline V gives CDR1 MNHEY, CDR2 SMNVEV (reference sequence). The CDR3 contains 16 residues. The J segment lost 0 bases and the V segment lost 4 bases, leaving 4 bases of the junction unmatched. Hyperthyroidism, newly diagnosed and lasting under 2 months, affected patients aged 18 to 65.

The receptor comes from a woman between 18 and 29 years old with Graves' hyperthyroidism. Specimen: blood. V is TRBV27 and J is TRBJ2-7; the match to TRBD2 covers 12 bases. DNA of the CDR3: TGTGCCAGCAGTTCAACGACTAGCGGGGGCTCCTACGAGCAGTACTTC. This sequence encodes CASSSTTSGGSYEQYF.